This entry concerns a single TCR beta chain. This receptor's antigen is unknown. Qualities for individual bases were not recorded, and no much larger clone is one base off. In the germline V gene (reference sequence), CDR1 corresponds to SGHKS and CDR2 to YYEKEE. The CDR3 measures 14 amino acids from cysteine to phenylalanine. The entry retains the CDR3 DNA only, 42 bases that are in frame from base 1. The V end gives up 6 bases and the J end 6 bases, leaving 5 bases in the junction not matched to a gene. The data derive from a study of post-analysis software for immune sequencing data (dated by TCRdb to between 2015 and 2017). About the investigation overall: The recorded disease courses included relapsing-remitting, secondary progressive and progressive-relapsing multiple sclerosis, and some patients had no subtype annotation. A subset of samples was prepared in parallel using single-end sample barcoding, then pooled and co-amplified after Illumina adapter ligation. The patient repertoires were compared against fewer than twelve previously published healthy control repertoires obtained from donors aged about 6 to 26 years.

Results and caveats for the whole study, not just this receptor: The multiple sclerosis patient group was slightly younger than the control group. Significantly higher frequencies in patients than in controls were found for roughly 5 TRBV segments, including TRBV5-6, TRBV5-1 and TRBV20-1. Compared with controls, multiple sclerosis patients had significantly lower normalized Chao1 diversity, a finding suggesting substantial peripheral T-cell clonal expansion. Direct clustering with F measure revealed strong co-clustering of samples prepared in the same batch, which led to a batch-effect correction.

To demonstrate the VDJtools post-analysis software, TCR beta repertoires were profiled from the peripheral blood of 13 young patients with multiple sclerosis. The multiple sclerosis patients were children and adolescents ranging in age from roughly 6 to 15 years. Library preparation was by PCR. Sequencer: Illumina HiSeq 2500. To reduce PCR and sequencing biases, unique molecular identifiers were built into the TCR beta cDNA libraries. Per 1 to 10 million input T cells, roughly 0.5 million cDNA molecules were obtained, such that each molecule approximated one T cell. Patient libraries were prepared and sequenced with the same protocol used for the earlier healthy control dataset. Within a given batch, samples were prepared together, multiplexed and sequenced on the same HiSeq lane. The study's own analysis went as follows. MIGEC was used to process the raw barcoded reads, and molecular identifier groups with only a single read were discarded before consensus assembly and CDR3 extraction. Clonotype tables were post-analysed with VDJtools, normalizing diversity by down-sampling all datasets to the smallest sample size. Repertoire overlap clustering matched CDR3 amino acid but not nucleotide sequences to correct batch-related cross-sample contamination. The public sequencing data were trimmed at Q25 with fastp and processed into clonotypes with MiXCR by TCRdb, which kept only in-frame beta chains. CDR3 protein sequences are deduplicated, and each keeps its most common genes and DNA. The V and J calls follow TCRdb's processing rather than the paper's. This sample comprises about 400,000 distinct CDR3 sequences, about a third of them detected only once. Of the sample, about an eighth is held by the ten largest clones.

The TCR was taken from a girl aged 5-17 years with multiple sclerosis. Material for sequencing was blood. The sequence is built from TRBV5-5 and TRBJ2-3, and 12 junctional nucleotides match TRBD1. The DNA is TGTGCCAGCATCGGGACAGGGGGCCAGGATACGCAGTATTTT. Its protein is CASIGTGGQDTQYF.